Below, 25 T cell receptor beta chains from the same sample are listed, as sequenced in a study of blood T cell repertoires in COVID-19 (TCRdb year 2020). The receptor library was made with the immunoSEQ multiplex PCR assay. The clones in this table, taken by TCRdb from immuneACCESS, are in-frame only. Not every clone is retained; where verified, under half of the shortfall comes from an unresolved V gene, and the cause of the rest is unknown. The sample data list 55,000 to 80,000 clones, and roughly 88% of these were observed just once. Of the sample, roughly 2.4% is held by the ten largest clones. Source material: peripheral blood. The receptor set was obtained from a human donor in a cohort sampled during active COVID-19.

The chain has TRBV24-1 and TRBJ1-1; a possible D gene is TRBD1 (5 bases). CDR3 length equals 13 residues. Germline values: CDR1 KGHDR, CDR2 SFDVKD. The V end lost 5 bases, the J end lost 3 bases, and 9 bases lay between the germline ends. The CDR3 spells CATSAGGYTEAFF. In nucleotides, the CDR3 is TGTGCCACCAGTGCCGGGGGGTACACTGAAGCTTTCTTT.

This chain uses TRBV6-6 with TRBJ1-5, with 9 bases identical to TRBD1. This CDR3 is built from 15 residues. V shed 6 bases, J shed 4 bases, and the junction held 7 bases outside the gene matches. Looked up from germline, CDR1 is MNHNY and CDR2 is SVGAGI (reference sequence). The CDR3: CASRLGQGANQPQHF. CDR3 nucleotide sequence: TGTGCCAGCAGGTTGGGACAGGGAGCAAATCAGCCCCAGCATTTT.

The chain links TRBV5-1 to TRBJ1-6, with 9 bases matching TRBD1. This CDR3 is 15 amino acids long. V was pared by 3 bases and J by 9 bases, with 7 bases of the junction left unmatched. CDR1 and CDR2 (germline): SGHRS, YFSETQ. CDR3 nucleotide sequence: TGCGCCAGCAGCTCCCTTGACAGGGGGATTTCACCCCTCCACTTT. Protein product: CASSSLDRGISPLHF.

The V and J genes are TRBV9 and TRBJ2-7, with 7 bases fitting TRBD1. This CDR3 spans 16 amino acids. Germline assignment: CDR1 SGDLS and CDR2 YYNGEE. V gave up 0 bases and J gave up 3 bases; unmatched junction bases: 9. The DNA of the CDR3 is TGTGCCAGCAGCGTAGCTGACAGGGCCTCTTTCTACGAGCAGTACTTC. It is translated as CASSVADRASFYEQYF.

The chain links TRBV28 to TRBJ1-1, with D maybe TRBD1 (6 bases). The V end lost 6 bases, the J end lost 4 bases, and 15 bases lay between the germline ends. This CDR3 comprises 14 residues. Germline CDR1 is MDHEN and CDR2 is SYDVKM. CDR3 sequence: CASSWGQGGTEAFF. The DNA for the CDR3 is TGTGCCAGCAGCTGGGGGCAGGGCGGCACTGAAGCTTTCTTT.

The V call is TRBV9, the J call TRBJ2-5; 8 bases are shared with TRBD2. Germline V gene lookup returns CDR1 SGDLS and CDR2 YYNGEE. CDR3 size: 16 residues. The V segment lost 0 bases and the J segment 2 bases; nucleotides outside the gene matches: 6. This CDR3 is CASSVASLAGQETQYF. CDR3 in DNA: TGTGCCAGCAGCGTAGCGTCTCTAGCGGGTCAAGAGACCCAGTACTTC.

This sequence joins TRBV5-1 and TRBJ2-1, with D uncertain. Germline-derived CDR1 and CDR2 are SGHRS and YFSETQ. Deletions cut 4 bases from V and 9 bases from J, with 11 bases between. The CDR3 covers 12 residues. The CDR3 DNA reads as TGCGCCAGCAGCGCCCCCACGAGTGAGCAGTTCTTC. Amino acid sequence: CASSAPTSEQFF.

The V and J genes are TRBV6-5 and TRBJ1-2; the D is unclear. Germline CDR1 MNHEY, CDR2 SVGAGI. V lost 0 bases and J 0 bases, leaving 8 bases between the germline ends. This CDR3 is 15 amino acids long. As DNA, the CDR3 is TGTGCCAGCAGTTACTCCGGGGAGACTAACTATGGCTACACCTTC. Amino acids: CASSYSGETNYGYTF.

V and J are TRBV14 and TRBJ1-1; 7 nucleotides match TRBD1. The V gene end was trimmed by 3 bases and the J gene end by 1 base; junction bases not matched to a gene: 8. In germline, CDR1 is SGHDN, CDR2 FVKESK. The CDR3 runs to 16 residues. CDR3 DNA: TGTGCCAGCAGCCAGACAACAGGGGCTCGGAACACTGAAGCTTTCTTT. This translates into CASSQTTGARNTEAFF. The complete variable domain, with remaining parts taken from reference TRBV14 and TRBJ1-1, reads EAGVTQFPSHSVIEKGQTVTLRCDPISGHDNLYWYRRVMGKEIKFLLHFVKESKQDESGMPNNRFLAERTGGTYSTLKVQPAELEDSGVYFCASSQTTGARNTEAFFGQGTRLTVV.

V and J are TRBV6-5 and TRBJ1-4, with D perhaps matching TRBD1 (6 bases). CDR3 size: 14 residues. V gave up 7 bases and J gave up 7 bases, with 16 bases separating them. Germline values: CDR1 MNHEY, CDR2 SVGAGI. CDR3 loop: CASIAGGLGEKLFF. The CDR3 coding sequence is TGTGCCAGCATAGCTGGGGGCTTAGGTGAAAAACTGTTTTTT.

In DNA form, the CDR3 reads TGTGCCAGCAGGCCGACAGGGAGTGGGGCCAACGTCCTGACTTTC. Protein sequence: CASRPTGSGANVLTF. V usage is TRBV6-6 and J usage is TRBJ2-6; 7 positions match TRBD1. The ends lost 6 bases at V and 3 bases at J; junction bases unmatched: 5. The CDR3 runs to 15 residues. Germline V CDR1 and CDR2: MNHNY, SVGAGI (reference sequence).

This clone was seen only once. The V call is TRBV5-1, the J call TRBJ1-2; TRBD1 matches 8 bases. Germline trimming cut 4 bases from V and 5 bases from J; bases unmatched to any gene: 7. The germline V gene has CDR1 SGHRS and CDR2 YFSETQ. This CDR3 comprises 14 residues. In nucleotides, the CDR3 is TGCGCCAGCAGCGACGGACAGGGCCTTTATGGCTACACCTTC. Translated: CASSDGQGLYGYTF.

J is TRBJ2-5 and V is TRBV5-4; D not resolved. CDR3 length: 13 amino acids. Germline-derived CDR1 and CDR2 are SGHNT and YYREEE (reference sequence). Trimming took 4 bases from V and 5 from J, leaving 12 bases between them. The CDR3 here is CASSVLEGETQYF. In DNA, the CDR3 is TGTGCCAGCAGCGTCCTAGAAGGTGAGACCCAGTACTTC.

V gene TRBV5-1 combines with J gene TRBJ1-2; no clear D gene. CDR1 is SGHRS and CDR2 is YFSETQ in the germline V gene. Between the trimmed V and J ends, which lost 10 bases and 1 base, there was a span of 14 bases. The CDR3 runs 13 residues. The CDR3 bases are TGCGCCCGAACCGCAGGCCTTAACTATGGCTACACCTTC. Translated, it gives CARTAGLNYGYTF. Full variable domain (missing parts from reference TRBV5-1 and TRBJ1-2): KAGVTQTPRYLIKTRGQQVTLSCSPISGHRSVSWYQQTPGQGLQFLFEYFSETQRNKGNFPGRFSGRQFSNSRSEMNVSTLELGDSALYLCARTAGLNYGYTFGSGTRLTVV.

The gene calls are TRBV19 and TRBJ1-5; 9 bases line up with TRBD1. Unmatched junction bases numbered 6, after V lost 2 bases and J lost 1 base. Germline CDR1 reads LNHDA; CDR2 reads SQIVND (reference sequence). The CDR3 is made up of 17 amino acids. The DNA of the CDR3 is TGTGCCAGTAGTATACGGGGACAGGGTAGCAGCAATCAGCCCCAGCATTTT. It yields the protein CASSIRGQGSSNQPQHF. The full variable domain, in which reference TRBV19 and TRBJ1-5 provide the parts outside the CDR3, is DGGITQSPKYLFRKEGQNVTLSCEQNLNHDAMYWYRQDPGQGLRLIYYSQIVNDFQKGDIAEGYSVSREKKESFPLTVTSAQKNPTAFYLCASSIRGQGSSNQPQHFGDGTRLSIL.

CDR3 in DNA: TGTGCCAGCAGCCTCTTCGGGGGGGCCCAGTACTTC. It translates to CASSLFGGAQYF. The chain carries TRBV7-2 and TRBJ2-5; TRBD2 matches at 8 bases. With 5 bases clipped from V and 9 bases from J, the junction kept 5 bases outside the gene matches. Germline loops: CDR1 SGHTA, CDR2 FQGNSA. The CDR3 loop spans 12 amino acids.

This sequence joins TRBV5-1 and TRBJ1-1, with a possible D match to TRBD1 (5 bases). The CDR3 extends over 15 amino acids. V was clipped by 4 bases and J by 2 bases, with 15 bases between them. From germline, CDR1 is SGHRS and CDR2 YFSETQ. This chain's CDR3 is CASSQNLQVNTEAFF. CDR3 in DNA: TGCGCCAGCAGCCAGAACCTACAGGTTAACACTGAAGCTTTCTTT.

The rearrangement uses TRBV11-2 and TRBJ2-5; 8 positions agree with TRBD2. V dropped 7 bases and J dropped 2; count of bases not matched to a gene: 3. Germline CDR1 and CDR2: SGHAT and FQNNGV. CDR3 length: 13 residues. In DNA form, the CDR3 reads TGTGCCAGCAAGAGCGGGGGACAAGAGACCCAGTACTTC. Protein product: CASKSGGQETQYF.

The chain joins TRBV10-3 to TRBJ1-5; TRBD1 matches at 8 bases. The CDR3 loop spans 16 amino acids. J was trimmed by 5 bases and V by 10 bases; bases with no gene match: 16. Looked up from germline, CDR1 is ENHRY and CDR2 is SYGVKD. This CDR3 reads CATGGTGYLRDQPQHF. CDR3 DNA sequence: TGTGCCACAGGAGGGACAGGATACCTTAGGGATCAGCCCCAGCATTTT.

J is TRBJ1-2 and V is TRBV11-2; no clear D gene. Deletions cut 4 bases from V and 3 bases from J, with 15 bases between. Germline CDR1 is SGHAT and CDR2 is FQNNGV. The CDR3 contains 15 residues. The CDR3 DNA is TGTGCCAGCAGCTCATTAAAAAGCGGGCACTATGGCTACACCTTC. Its protein product is CASSSLKSGHYGYTF.

This rearrangement joins TRBV11-1 to TRBJ2-7; 9 positions match TRBD1. J gave up 2 bases and V 4 bases, and 3 bases lay outside the gene matches. CDR1 is SGHAT and CDR2 is FQDESV in the germline V gene (reference sequence). The CDR3 length is 14 residues. The CDR3 loop reads CASSWNRGPYEQYF. As DNA, the CDR3 is TGTGCCAGCAGCTGGAACAGGGGGCCCTACGAGCAGTACTTC. Full variable domain (remainder filled in from reference TRBV11-1 and TRBJ2-7): EAEVAQSPRYKITEKSQAVAFWCDPISGHATLYWYRQILGQGPELLVQFQDESVVDDSQLPKDRFSAERLKGVDSTLKIQPAELGDSAMYLCASSWNRGPYEQYFGPGTRLTVT.

This clone showed up just a few times. The chain uses TRBV2 and TRBJ1-4, with no clear D. The V gene's germline CDR1 is SNHLY and CDR2 FYNNEI. The length of the CDR3 is 12 residues. Trimming cost V 6 bases and J 3 bases, with 5 bases left between them. The CDR3 nucleotides are TGTGCCAGCAGACTCGCTAATGAAAAACTGTTTTTT. Translated, it gives CASRLANEKLFF.

The rearrangement links TRBV9 to TRBJ1-1; TRBD1 agrees at 10 bases. V lost 1 base, J lost 4 bases, and 7 bases stayed unmatched. Germline V gene lookup returns CDR1 SGDLS and CDR2 YYNGEE. The CDR3 has 16 residues. The CDR3 DNA follows: TGTGCCAGCAGCGTAAATCCGGGACAGGGGACCACTGAAGCTTTCTTT. Amino acid sequence: CASSVNPGQGTTEAFF.

This clone has a single count. The chain carries TRBV5-6 and TRBJ2-1, with D possibly TRBD2 on 6 matching bases. V was cut by 3 bases and J by 6 bases, with 16 bases left in between. Germline-derived CDR1 and CDR2 are SGHDT and YYEEEE. This CDR3 is built from 15 residues. CDR3 bases: TGTGCCAGCAGCTCAGACGGCGGGACTCCCAATGAGCAGTTCTTC. This gives the protein CASSSDGGTPNEQFF.

This chain links TRBV5-1 with TRBJ2-3; D might be TRBD1 (5 bases). Trimming removed 4 bases at V and 5 bases at J, with 17 bases between. The V gene's germline CDR1 is SGHRS and CDR2 YFSETQ. The CDR3 extends over 15 amino acids. Here the CDR3 DNA reads TGCGCCAGCAGCAAGCAGGTACAGGCTGGAGATACGCAGTATTTT. Protein product: CASSKQVQAGDTQYF.